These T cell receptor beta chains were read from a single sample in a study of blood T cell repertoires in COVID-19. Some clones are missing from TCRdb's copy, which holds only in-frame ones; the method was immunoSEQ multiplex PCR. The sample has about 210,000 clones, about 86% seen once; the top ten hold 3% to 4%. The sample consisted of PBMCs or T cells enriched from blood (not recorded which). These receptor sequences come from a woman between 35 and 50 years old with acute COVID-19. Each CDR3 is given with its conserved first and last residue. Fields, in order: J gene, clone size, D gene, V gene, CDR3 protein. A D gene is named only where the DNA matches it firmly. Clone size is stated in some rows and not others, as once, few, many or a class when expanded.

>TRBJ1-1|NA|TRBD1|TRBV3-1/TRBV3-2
CASSLGQGSTEAFF
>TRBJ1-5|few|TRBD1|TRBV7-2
CASSFRGPNQPQHF
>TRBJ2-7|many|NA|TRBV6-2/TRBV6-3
CASSPSGGYEQYF
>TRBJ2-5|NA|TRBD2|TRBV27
CASRYSGRYQETQYF
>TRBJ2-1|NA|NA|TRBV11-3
CASSLSSASSYNEQFF
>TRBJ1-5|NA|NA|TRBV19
CASSKDRGNQPQHF
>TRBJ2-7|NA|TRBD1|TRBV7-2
CASSTGGSYEQYF
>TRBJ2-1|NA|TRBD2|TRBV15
CATSRDRRERYNEQFF
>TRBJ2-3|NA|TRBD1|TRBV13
CASSYFSGTVEDTQYF
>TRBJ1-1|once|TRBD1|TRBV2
CASSDSRDSDTEAFF
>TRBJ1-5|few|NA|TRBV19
CASSIGGNQPQHF
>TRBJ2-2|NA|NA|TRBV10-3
CAISERGNTGELFF
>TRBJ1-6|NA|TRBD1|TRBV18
CASSPGQGRSPLHF
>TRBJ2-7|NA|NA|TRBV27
CASSLSLASISEQYF
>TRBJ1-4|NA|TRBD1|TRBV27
CASTRAGGANEKLFF
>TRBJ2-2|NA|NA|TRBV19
CASSNSLFGELFF
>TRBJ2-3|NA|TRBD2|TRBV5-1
CASSSGSTDTQYF
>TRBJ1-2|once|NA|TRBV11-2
CASSLDGGPGISDYGYTF
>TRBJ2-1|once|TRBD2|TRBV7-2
CASSFRPLAGEQFF
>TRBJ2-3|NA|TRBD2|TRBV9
CASSAGTSADTQYF
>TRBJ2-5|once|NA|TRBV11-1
CASSPSARGGMATQYF
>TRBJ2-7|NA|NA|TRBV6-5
CACTAGDSYEQYF
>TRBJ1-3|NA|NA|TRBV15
CATSRDSVSGNTIYF
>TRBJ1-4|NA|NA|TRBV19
CASGRIGVATNEKLFF
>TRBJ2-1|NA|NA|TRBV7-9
CASSTLSGLSSYNEQFF
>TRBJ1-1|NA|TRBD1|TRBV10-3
CAISGTGTEAFF
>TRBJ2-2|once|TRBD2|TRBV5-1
CASSLGLLAVSRNTGELFF
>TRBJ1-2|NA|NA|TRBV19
CASSPRGEARAAYGYTF
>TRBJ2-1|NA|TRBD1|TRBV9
CASSLTGTGIYNEQFF
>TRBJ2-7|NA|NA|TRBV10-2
CASSEGGSYEQYF
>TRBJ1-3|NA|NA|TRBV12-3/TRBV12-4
CASSPQVGNTIYF
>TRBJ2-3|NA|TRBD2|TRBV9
CASSVAWAGGTDTQYF
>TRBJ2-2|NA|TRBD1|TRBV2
CASTKGTGLNGELFF
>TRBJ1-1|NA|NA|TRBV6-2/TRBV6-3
CASSTQGSLNTEAFF
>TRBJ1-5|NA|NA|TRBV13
CASSLGGSSYQPQHF
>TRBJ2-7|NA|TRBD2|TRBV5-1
CASSETSGRGKQYF
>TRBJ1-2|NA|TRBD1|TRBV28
CASSDRQGTFYGYTF
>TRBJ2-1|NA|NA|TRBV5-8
CASSLVSGGRNEQFF
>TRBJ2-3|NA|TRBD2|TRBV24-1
CATSDLVGTRGTDTQYF
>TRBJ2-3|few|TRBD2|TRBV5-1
CASSFTGLAPDTQYF
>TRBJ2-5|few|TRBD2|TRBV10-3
CAISDAAGEGTQYF
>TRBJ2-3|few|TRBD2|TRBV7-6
CASSLGLAGSGDTQYF
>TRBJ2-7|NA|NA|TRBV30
CAWSGLTGRLYEQYF
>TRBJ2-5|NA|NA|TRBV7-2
CASSKPLRQETQYF
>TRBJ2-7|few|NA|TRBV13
CASSLGDRTSYEQYF
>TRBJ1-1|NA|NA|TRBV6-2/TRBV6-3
CASSHQGNTEAFF
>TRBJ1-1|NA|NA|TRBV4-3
CASSQLGGNTEAFF
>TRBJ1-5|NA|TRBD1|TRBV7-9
CASSEGAGQPQHF
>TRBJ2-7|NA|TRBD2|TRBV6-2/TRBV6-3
CASSSPGTSGDYEQYF
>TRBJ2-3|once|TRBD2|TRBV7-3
CASSLKAGGGDTQYF
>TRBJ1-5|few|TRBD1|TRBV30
CAWPGQGNHQPQHF
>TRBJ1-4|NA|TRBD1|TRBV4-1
CASSQDSWTGGEKLFF
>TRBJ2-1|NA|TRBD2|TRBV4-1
CASRLLAGDNNEQFF
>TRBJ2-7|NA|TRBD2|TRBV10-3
CAISELAGTHEQYF
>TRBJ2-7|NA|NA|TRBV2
CASNPGNSYEQYF
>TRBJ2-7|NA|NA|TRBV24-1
CATSDWYQMRYEQYF
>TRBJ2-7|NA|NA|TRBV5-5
CASSLGATDRLAFYEQYF
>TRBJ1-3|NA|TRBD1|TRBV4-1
CASSQPTGSSGNTIYF
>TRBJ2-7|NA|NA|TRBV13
CASSLAGLSSQGYEQYF
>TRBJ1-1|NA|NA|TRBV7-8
CASSRQLNTEAFF